This TCR beta chain was captured in a study of cytomegalovirus exposure and HLA in healthy donors. Study summary: The 110 or so validation repertoires, a later analysis reported, used the same platform as the 600 to 700 first-cohort repertoires.

Separation from the approximately 720-subject first cohort characterized the approximately 120-subject validation cohort, to which the donors belonged. With V trimmed by 5 bases and J by 7 bases, 5 bases remained unmatched. This CDR3 has 12 residues. Germline lookup yields CDR1 MDHEN and CDR2 SYDVKM. Sequencing used immunoSEQ multiplex PCR; TCRdb keeps in-frame clones, though not all of them. The sample records hundreds of thousands of clones, roughly 87% being singletons. The receptor comes from a man younger than 35 in good health and CMV-seropositive. V gene TRBV28 combines with J gene TRBJ2-7, with TRBD1 identical over 7 bases. Material: PBMCs. Written as DNA, the CDR3 is TGTGCCAGCAGTGCGACAGGGAGAGAGCAGTACTTC. Its protein product is CASSATGREQYF.